This TCR beta chain was observed in a study of PD-L1 blockade in urothelial cancer. Study-level background: About 85% of the roughly 30 patients were males with bladder-origin urothelial cancer.

Germline V gene lookup returns CDR1 SGHRS and CDR2 YFSETQ. V gave up 3 bases and J gave up 2 bases; unmatched junction bases: 4. The CDR3 consists of 15 residues. This table comes from immunoSEQ multiplex PCR, and its TCRdb copy is limited to in-frame clones, with some not included. The table includes 40,000 to 50,000 clones, almost 85% detected once. As for time point: peripheral blood 6 weeks after treatment start. Points on this clone: The target antigen is unknown.

The study's findings and limits: Below-median TCR clonality that was measured in pretreatment blood predicted better survival.

Sequencing was performed on PBMCs, taken around atezolizumab (anti-PD-L1) treatment. The rearrangement uses TRBV5-1 and TRBJ2-3, with 9 bases fitting TRBD1. The source of this sequence is a man in his sixties with urothelial cancer. CDR3 sequence reads: CASSWGQGITDTQYF. CDR3 nucleotides: TGCGCCAGCAGCTGGGGACAGGGTATCACAGATACGCAGTATTTT.